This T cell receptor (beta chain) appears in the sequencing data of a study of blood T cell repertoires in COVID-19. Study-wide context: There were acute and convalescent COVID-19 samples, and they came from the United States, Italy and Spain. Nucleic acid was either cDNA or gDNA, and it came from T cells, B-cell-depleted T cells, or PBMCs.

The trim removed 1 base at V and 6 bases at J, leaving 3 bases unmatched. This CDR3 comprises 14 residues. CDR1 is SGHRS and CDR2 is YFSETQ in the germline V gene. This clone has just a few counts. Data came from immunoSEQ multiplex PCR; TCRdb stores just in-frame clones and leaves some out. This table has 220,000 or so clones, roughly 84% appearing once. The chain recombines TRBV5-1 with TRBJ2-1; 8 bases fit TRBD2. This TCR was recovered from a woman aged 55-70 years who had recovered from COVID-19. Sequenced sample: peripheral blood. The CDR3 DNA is TGCGCCAGCAGCTTGACTAGCGGATCCAATGAGCAGTTCTTC. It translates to CASSLTSGSNEQFF.